Shown below are 29 T cell receptor beta chains from a single sample sequenced in a study of Ad26.COV2.S vaccination and SARS-CoV-2 variants. Clones were sequenced by immunoSEQ multiplex PCR, and TCRdb holds only the in-frame ones, with some missing. The profile shows approximately 480,000 clones, 87% of them singletons. Treatment given: around 19 received Ad26.COV2.S at low or high dose, single or two shots; 5 received placebo; per-sample allocation not given. Sampling was done on day 63 after the first vaccine or placebo injection. This sample comprised peripheral blood, obtained in a trial of Ad26.COV2.S vaccine versus placebo. These receptors all come from a person between 18 and 65 years old who received the Ad26.COV2.S COVID-19 vaccine or a placebo.

This chain uses TRBV28 with TRBJ2-5, with TRBD2 as a possible D gene (6 bases). Per the germline V gene, CDR1 is MDHEN and CDR2 is SYDVKM. CDR3 size: 12 residues. The V end lost 8 bases, the J end lost 4 bases, and 11 bases lay between the germline ends. The chain's CDR3 is CASFGGAETQYF. Here the CDR3 DNA reads TGTGCCAGCTTCGGAGGGGCAGAGACCCAGTACTTC.

The sample holds one count of this clone. The gene calls are TRBV7-8 and TRBJ2-5; D remains ambiguous. Germline CDR1 reads SGHVS; CDR2 reads FQNEAQ. The V and J ends lost 1 base and 5 bases respectively, with 8 bases between them. This CDR3 comprises 13 residues. The CDR3 is CASSLEGRETQYF. In nucleotides, the CDR3 is TGTGCCAGCAGCTTAGAGGGTCGCGAGACCCAGTACTTC.

The chain employs TRBV11-2 and TRBJ1-4, with TRBD1 matching 11 bases. This CDR3 comprises 17 residues. Germline loops: CDR1 SGHAT, CDR2 FQNNGV. The ends lost 5 bases at V and 2 bases at J; junction bases unmatched: 7. The CDR3 nucleotides are TGTGCCAGCAGCGGCGGGACAGGGGGAAGGACTAATGAAAAACTGTTTTTT. Residues: CASSGGTGGRTNEKLFF.

This clone came up a few times. The chain is built from TRBV30 and TRBJ1-4, with a possible D match to TRBD1 (5 bases). Germline CDR1 GTSNPN, CDR2 SVGIG (reference sequence). The CDR3 is made up of 13 amino acids. V lost 1 base, J lost 4 bases, and 7 bases lay in between. In DNA form, the CDR3 reads TGTGCCTGGAGTGGACAGCTTAATGAAAAACTGTTTTTT. Amino acid sequence: CAWSGQLNEKLFF. Combining the CDR3 with reference TRBV30 and TRBJ1-4 gives the whole variable domain SQTIHQWPATLVQPVGSPLSLECTVEGTSNPNLYWYRQAAGRGLQLLFYSVGIGQISSEVPQNLSASRPQDRQFILSSKKLLLSDSGFYLCAWSGQLNEKLFFGSGTQLSVL.

This chain uses TRBV5-8 with TRBJ1-1; D remains ambiguous. Looked up from germline, CDR1 is SGHTS and CDR2 is YDEGEE. V was pared by 0 bases and J by 0 bases, with 15 bases between. The CDR3 is 17 amino acids. The CDR3 bases are TGTGCCAGCAGCTTGGGCGGAGTGGCCCTCATGAACACTGAAGCTTTCTTT. Translated: CASSLGGVALMNTEAFF.

The rearrangement uses TRBV28 and TRBJ1-6; unclear D gene. Germline V lookup: CDR1 MDHEN, CDR2 SYDVKM. Trimming pared 7 bases from V and 9 bases from J, leaving 10 bases between. This CDR3 comprises 12 residues. The CDR3 protein is CASNDGGSPLHF. CDR3 DNA: TGTGCCAGCAACGATGGAGGTTCACCCCTCCACTTT. The whole variable domain, filled in from reference TRBV28 and TRBJ1-6, reads DVKVTQSSRYLVKRTGEKVFLECVQDMDHENMFWYRQDPGLGLRLIYFSYDVKMKEKGDIPEGYSVSREKKERFSLILESASTNQTSMYLCASNDGGSPLHFGNGTRLTVT.

The rearrangement joins TRBV5-1 to TRBJ2-1; TRBD1 or TRBD2 may be the D gene (5 bases each). The CDR3 extends over 17 amino acids. In germline, CDR1 is SGHRS, CDR2 YFSETQ. Trimming left V 3 bases short and J 7 bases short, with 23 bases between. The CDR3 nucleotides read TGCGCCAGCAGCTGGGGCGTACGGACTGGGGGATCTAATGAGCAGTTCTTC. This codes for CASSWGVRTGGSNEQFF.

This clone was seen a single time. The chain carries TRBV29-1 and TRBJ1-1; maybe TRBD1 (5 bases). The CDR3 runs 11 residues. Germline lookup yields CDR1 SQVTM and CDR2 ANQGSEA. Trimming cost V 7 bases and J 4 bases, with 10 bases left between them. CDR3 region: CSGEGFTEAFF. In nucleotides, the CDR3 is TGCAGCGGGGAGGGGTTCACTGAAGCTTTCTTT.

The chain combines TRBV5-1 with TRBJ2-3; TRBD1 might be the D (5 bases). V lost 4 bases and J 2 bases, leaving 11 bases between the germline ends. The CDR3 has 14 residues. Germline CDR1 is SGHRS and CDR2 is YFSETQ. The CDR3 is CASSIGHNTDTQYF. The DNA for the CDR3 is TGCGCCAGCAGCATCGGACACAACACAGATACGCAGTATTTT.

This sequence joins TRBV19 and TRBJ2-7; 11 bases are a match to TRBD2. Trimming at V came to 1 base and at J to 0 bases, leaving 11 bases not matched to a gene. This CDR3 comprises 19 residues. Germline V gene lookup returns CDR1 LNHDA and CDR2 SQIVND (reference sequence). DNA for the CDR3: TGTGCCAGTAGTATAGTCAGAACGGGACTAGCGGATCGCTCCTACGAGCAGTACTTC. It codes for CASSIVRTGLADRSYEQYF.

V usage is TRBV5-1 and J usage is TRBJ2-1; 7 bases fit TRBD1. V lost 2 bases and J lost 2; bases outside the gene matches: 1. The CDR3 runs 14 residues. Germline V gives CDR1 SGHRS, CDR2 YFSETQ. This chain's CDR3 is CASSFGQAYNEQFF. DNA of the CDR3: TGCGCCAGCAGCTTCGGACAGGCCTACAATGAGCAGTTCTTC.

The chain joins TRBV4-2 to TRBJ2-7; 10 bases align to TRBD1. This CDR3 region has 15 residues. Germline V gene lookup returns CDR1 LGHNA and CDR2 YNFKEQ. J gave up 3 bases and V 0 bases, and 2 bases lay outside the gene matches. CDR3 coding DNA: TGTGCCAGCAGCCAAGAGGGGACAGGGGTCTACGAGCAGTACTTC. Translated: CASSQEGTGVYEQYF.

Notes on this clone: This sample also contains other DNA sequences that code for the same CDR3. The chain employs TRBV6-1 and TRBJ2-3, with 10 nucleotides matching TRBD2. V lost 4 bases and J lost 6; bases outside the gene matches: 10. The length of the CDR3 is 16 residues. Per the germline V gene, CDR1 is MNHNS and CDR2 is SASEGT. In DNA form, the CDR3 reads TGTGCCAGCAGTGTCTCTAGCGGGAGCCCCACTGATACGCAGTATTTT. Amino acids: CASSVSSGSPTDTQYF.

The chain is built from TRBV5-8 and TRBJ1-3; a possible D gene is TRBD1 (5 bases). CDR3 size: 17 residues. Trimming took off 4 bases at V and 4 bases at J, with 21 bases between the two ends. Germline CDR1 SGHTS, CDR2 YDEGEE. The CDR3 sequence is CASSRNDRNSWGNTIYF. For the CDR3, the DNA is TGTGCCAGCAGCCGAAACGACAGAAACTCGTGGGGAAACACCATATATTTT. The full variable domain, in which reference TRBV5-8 and TRBJ1-3 provide the parts outside the CDR3, is EAGVTQSPTHLIKTRGQQATLRCSPISGHTSVYWYQQALGLGLQFLLWYDEGEERNRGNFPPRFSGRQFPNYSSELNVNALELEDSALYLCASSRNDRNSWGNTIYFGEGSWLTVV.

This chain joins TRBV2 and TRBJ2-1; TRBD1 agrees at 9 bases. The junction had 6 bases not matched to a gene; V was cut back by 1 base and J by 8 bases. The germline gives CDR1 SNHLY, CDR2 FYNNEI. The CDR3 is made up of 15 amino acids. The CDR3 sequence: CASSEGGQGFDEQFF. The CDR3 bases are TGTGCCAGCAGTGAAGGGGGACAGGGATTCGATGAGCAGTTCTTC.

CDR3 bases: TGTGCCAGCTCACCCGACCCGTTGGCAGGTGGCTACACCTTC. Translating it yields CASSPDPLAGGYTF. The chain combines TRBV18 with TRBJ1-2, with D unresolved. CDR1 KGHSH and CDR2 LQKENI come from the germline V gene. The CDR3 covers 14 residues. Deletions cut 3 bases from V and 7 bases from J, with 15 bases between.

This clone was picked up one time. The rearrangement joins TRBV28 to TRBJ1-1, with TRBD1 matching 9 bases. After removal of 6 bases from V and 4 bases from J, the junction contained 6 bases not matched to a gene. Germline V gives CDR1 MDHEN, CDR2 SYDVKM. This CDR3 is 14 amino acids long. The CDR3 nucleotides read TGTGCCAGCAGGCCGTCGACAGGGGGCACTGAAGCTTTCTTT. Residues: CASRPSTGGTEAFF.

This chain uses TRBV29-1 with TRBJ2-2; 11 bases align to TRBD2. The CDR3 has 14 amino acids. Germline CDR1 is SQVTM and CDR2 is ANQGSEA. V lost 7 bases to trimming and J lost 5 bases; unmatched junction nucleotides: 6. The CDR3 loop is CSGTSGSATGELFF. The CDR3 DNA is TGCAGCGGCACTAGCGGGAGTGCGACCGGGGAGCTGTTTTTT.

The V gene is TRBV7-9, the J gene TRBJ2-4, with D uncertain. Trimming cost V 3 bases and J 7 bases, with 10 bases left between them. The germline V gene encodes CDR1 SEHNR and CDR2 FQNEAQ (reference sequence). CDR3 length: 13 amino acids. The CDR3 DNA reads as TGTGCCAGCAGCTTTGTCGCGTCCAACATTCAGTACTTC. Translated, it gives CASSFVASNIQYF.

The chain employs TRBV23-1 and TRBJ2-1; 9 bases line up with TRBD2. TRBV23-1 is marked as an open reading frame, function uncertain. V shed 0 bases and J 0 bases; nucleotides not matched to a gene: 12. CDR3 length equals 20 residues. CDR3 bases: TGCGCCAGCAGTCAATCTGGGGCGAGCGGGAGGCCCCACTCCTACAATGAGCAGTTCTTC. Translation: CASSQSGASGRPHSYNEQFF.

This clone was observed a single time. This chain connects TRBV21-1 to TRBJ2-7; TRBD2, as called in the table, went unchecked against the DNA. TRBV21-1 is marked as a pseudogene. The CDR3 sequence is 15 residues long. CDR3 protein: CASSKDWVRWSEQYF. DNA for the CDR3: TGTGCCAGCAGCAAAGATTGGGTCCGGTGGAGCGAGCAGTACTTC.

This clone turned up a few times. The junction and the germline gene differ at one end; a read error may be behind it. The V gene is TRBV7-9, the J gene TRBJ2-7, with a weak D call TRBD2 (5 bases). In germline, CDR1 is SEHNR, CDR2 FQNEAQ (reference sequence). This CDR3 is built from 13 residues. The CDR3 loop is CAITGNSSYEQYF. In DNA, the CDR3 is TGTGCCATCACGGGGAATAGCTCCTACGAGCAATACTTC.

The V call is TRBV7-2, the J call TRBJ2-2; 8 bases are a match to TRBD2. CDR3 length: 15 residues. Germline assignment: CDR1 SGHTA and CDR2 FQGNSA. V was clipped by 5 bases and J by 5 bases; unmatched bases: 7. The CDR3 DNA reads as TGTGCCAGCAGCCCACTAGCGGAGTCAACCGGGGAGCTGTTTTTT. Its translation: CASSPLAESTGELFF. Supplemented by reference TRBV7-2 and TRBJ2-2, the full variable domain reads GAGVSQSPSNKVTEKGKDVELRCDPISGHTALYWYRQSLGQGLEFLIYFQGNSAPDKSGLPSDRFSAERTGGSVSTLTIQRTQQEDSAVYLCASSPLAESTGELFFGEGSRLTVL.

CDR3 loop: CASSIALQGPNEKLFF. CDR3 sequence (DNA): TGTGCCAGTAGTATAGCTTTACAGGGGCCGAATGAAAAACTGTTTTTT. The chain carries TRBV19 and TRBJ1-4; TRBD1 agrees at 7 bases. The CDR3 has 16 amino acids. The ends lost 1 base at V and 5 bases at J; junction bases unmatched: 7. CDR1 and CDR2 from the germline V gene are LNHDA and SQIVND (reference sequence). The full variable domain, completed using reference TRBV19 and TRBJ1-4, is DGGITQSPKYLFRKEGQNVTLSCEQNLNHDAMYWYRQDPGQGLRLIYYSQIVNDFQKGDIAEGYSVSREKKESFPLTVTSAQKNPTAFYLCASSIALQGPNEKLFFGSGTQLSVL.

The V and J genes are TRBV18 and TRBJ2-5; TRBD2 is a possible D gene (6 bases). The germline V and J ends were trimmed by 3 bases and 4 bases, with 18 bases remaining between them. Germline CDR1 KGHSH, CDR2 LQKENI. The CDR3 is 16 residues long. The CDR3 DNA follows: TGTGCCAGCTCACCCTCGACGCCTAGCGTGGGAGAGACCCAGTACTTC. This translates into CASSPSTPSVGETQYF.

The CDR3 reads CASSPTSAFREQYF. The CDR3 DNA reads TGTGCCAGCAGCCCGACTAGCGCCTTTAGGGAGCAGTACTTC. This chain connects TRBV3-1 (or the pseudogene TRBV3-2) to TRBJ2-7; 8 nucleotides agree with TRBD2. This CDR3 is built from 14 residues. Germline trimming cut 4 bases from V and 7 bases from J; bases unmatched to any gene: 9. The germline gives CDR1 LGHDT, CDR2 YNNKEL (reference sequence).

This clone was detected only once. The chain has TRBV28 and TRBJ1-5, with TRBD1 identical over 8 bases. V was pared by 7 bases and J by 6 bases, with 8 bases of the junction left unmatched. CDR1 and CDR2 (germline): MDHEN, SYDVKM. The CDR3 has 14 residues. The CDR3 nucleotides read TGTGCCAGCACCGTCAGGGGGCGCGCTCAGCCCCAGCATTTT. Protein: CASTVRGRAQPQHF.

In this sample, this clone turned up a few times. V gene TRBV15 combines with J gene TRBJ2-7, with D maybe TRBD2 (6 bases). Trimming cost V 4 bases and J 5 bases, with 12 bases left between them. Germline V gives CDR1 LNHNV, CDR2 YYDKDF (reference sequence). CDR3 size: 13 residues. The CDR3 reads CATSTKPGDEQYF. The CDR3 DNA sequence: TGTGCCACCAGCACAAAACCGGGAGACGAGCAGTACTTC. The whole variable domain, filled in from reference TRBV15 and TRBJ2-7, reads DAMVIQNPRYQVTQFGKPVTLSCSQTLNHNVMYWYQQKSSQAPKLLFHYYDKDFNNEADTPDNFQSRRPNTSFCFLDIRSPGLGDTAMYLCATSTKPGDEQYFGPGTRLTVT.

The J gene is TRBJ1-2, the V gene TRBV30, with a weak D call TRBD1 (6 bases). V lost 1 base, J lost 4 bases, and 7 bases lay in between. CDR1 and CDR2 (germline): GTSNPN, SVGIG (reference sequence). The CDR3 sequence is 12 residues long. This CDR3 reads CAWSGTAYGYTF. In nucleotides, the CDR3 is TGTGCCTGGAGTGGGACAGCCTATGGCTACACCTTC.